The clone carrying this TCR beta chain was counted a few times. Its antigen is unknown. This record comes from a study of radiation and T cells in renal cell carcinoma. Study results and limitations: From baseline, blood top tumor clonotypes peaked at 2 weeks post-radiation.

Some clones are missing from TCRdb's copy, which holds only in-frame ones; the method was immunoSEQ multiplex PCR. The table records roughly 100,000 clones, around 83% of them present only once. The time point here: blood 4 weeks post-SBRT, at nephrectomy. Specified treatment: 15 Gy SBRT to primary tumor, nephrectomy 4 weeks later. Nephrectomy followed 15 Gy stereotactic body radiation by 4 weeks. V gave up 4 bases and J gave up 4 bases, with 12 bases separating them. The CDR3 runs 14 residues. CDR1 and CDR2 (germline): SNHLY, FYNNEI. This chain uses TRBV2 with TRBJ2-3; D gene ambiguous. This sample comprised blood, obtained from a patient whose treatment included radiotherapy and nephrectomy. The clonotype originates from a man between 60 and 75 years old with renal cell carcinoma. This CDR3 reads CASSADSLPDTQYF. The DNA for the CDR3 is TGTGCCAGCAGTGCTGACTCCCTCCCAGATACGCAGTATTTT.